This T cell receptor (beta chain) emerged from a study of T cells in Graves' hyperthyroidism and ophthalmopathy (dated by TCRdb to the late 2010s). Context from the whole study: A discovery cohort of about a hundred patients, about 40 with Graves' ophthalmopathy and approximately 55 with stable Graves' hyperthyroidism, was used to find distinguishing TCR V-J signatures. The paper reports TCR Vbeta CDR3 sequencing of approximately 140 peripheral blood samples: approximately 41 ophthalmopathy, approximately 74 hyperthyroidism and around 17 progressor patients. Following sampling, methimazole starting at 30 mg daily was given to hyperthyroidism patients, and high-dose intravenous methylprednisolone was given to ophthalmopathy patients. The study also compared thyroid tissue and blood T-cell repertoires from more than five Graves' hyperthyroidism patients. Whether ophthalmopathy could be predicted prospectively was tested in an independent validation cohort made up of roughly 20 hyperthyroidism patients plus 17 patients who later progressed to ophthalmopathy. The 100 discovery patients were randomly split 7:3 into training and test sets.

The study excluded patients with uncontrolled infections, other autoimmune diseases, pregnancy or lactation. Diagnoses relied on clinical symptoms, serum thyroxine and TRAb, thyroid ultrasound and orbital computed tomography. Total RNA was extracted with Trizol reagent, and quality was checked on an Agilent 2100 Bioanalyzer. This clonotype occurred many times. No antigen is known for it. Base qualities are not recorded, but no much larger clone differs from it by a single base. The CDR3 holds 13 amino acids from the cysteine to the phenylalanine. Only the CDR3 portion is preserved as DNA: 39 bases, with reading frame beginning at the first base. The junction carries 13 bases between V and J, which are trimmed by 7 bases and 4 bases respectively. Sequences SNHLY (CDR1) and FYNNEI (CDR2) are obtained from the germline V gene. TCR beta CDR3 regions were amplified from RNA transcripts. The first round of RT-PCR for the TCR CDR3 was performed with the HTBI primer set and the Qiagen OneStep RT-PCR kit. The libraries were constructed in a second round of multiplex PCR and then size-selected and purified. The libraries were sequenced on an Illumina HiSeq2000 using paired-end 100 bp reads. The authors processed their data as follows. SOAPnuke was used to process the raw data, throwing out any read that contained adapters or uncalled bases, had a mean Phred below 15, or lacked an exact constant-primer or identifier match. COPE v1.2.5 was used to merge the high-quality paired reads, and each unique nucleotide sequence was defined as a clonotype. Clonotypes were aligned to IMGT TRBV, TRBD and TRBJ reference segments using MiTCR v1.1. The analysis included only V-J combinations with a frequency above 0.0001, which together covered over 98% of the repertoires. The TCS score was defined as F50 (clonal expansion) divided by E x V (chaos), with BLOSUM62-based TCRdist calculated between CDR3 peptides within each V-J. Welch's t-statistics and random forest reduced around 510 V-J features to 10 to 15, which were used in a naive Bayes classifier (R e1071). The similarity between thyroid and blood repertoires was quantified using the Morisita-Horn index. TCRdb's own reprocessing of the public reads used fastp at Q25 and MiXCR and kept productive beta chains. Rows with one shared CDR3 protein collapse into an entry with the most common genes and DNA. TCRdb's processing, not the authors' own work, is the source of the V and J calls. Present in this sample are 500,000 to 800,000 distinct CDR3 sequences, 45% of which were seen just once. Clones ranked in the top ten supply under 8.5% of the sample.

What the study reported, not specific to this receptor: Blood samples also contained most of the expanded thyroid clonotypes (frequency above 0.001), which suggests that blood repertoires may reflect thyroid immune responses. In validation, the model predicted progression to ophthalmopathy a median of 6.5 months before onset, with about 70% sensitivity and roughly 77% specificity. A model built on a 13 V-J signature distinguished ophthalmopathy from stable hyperthyroidism, reaching over 85% sensitivity and about 81% specificity in cross-validation and 80%/75% in testing. Sample size was not statistically predetermined, and blinding of investigators to group allocation was not performed.

The sequence was obtained from an adult man with Graves' disease, either hyperthyroidism or ophthalmopathy (not recorded which). The sample was peripheral blood or thyroid tissue (not recorded which). The rearranged segments are TRBV2 and TRBJ1-1; 5 matching bases give a weak D call of TRBD1. The CDR3 in this case is CASTRGEGTEAFF. Here is the DNA: TGTGCCAGCACGAGGGGAGAGGGCACTGAAGCTTTCTTT.